This TCR beta chain appears in the sequencing data of a study of cytomegalovirus exposure and HLA in healthy donors. A single count supports this clone. The PCR used 60 Vbeta and 13 Jbeta primers. Sequencing was performed with immunoSEQ multiplex PCR; in TCRdb, only in-frame clones are kept and a portion is missing. The data show 99,000 or so clones, 76% seen once. Trimming took 2 bases from V and 4 from J; bases not matched to a gene: 10. Per the germline V gene, CDR1 is SGHRS and CDR2 is YFSETQ. CDR3 size: 16 residues. The receptor comes from a man aged 35 to 55 in good health and CMV-seropositive. Material for sequencing was PBMCs. The chain is built from TRBV5-1 and TRBJ2-7, with 9 positions matching TRBD1. The CDR3 region is CASSFGDRELWYEQYF. The CDR3 bases are TGCGCCAGCAGCTTTGGGGACAGGGAGCTGTGGTACGAGCAGTACTTC.